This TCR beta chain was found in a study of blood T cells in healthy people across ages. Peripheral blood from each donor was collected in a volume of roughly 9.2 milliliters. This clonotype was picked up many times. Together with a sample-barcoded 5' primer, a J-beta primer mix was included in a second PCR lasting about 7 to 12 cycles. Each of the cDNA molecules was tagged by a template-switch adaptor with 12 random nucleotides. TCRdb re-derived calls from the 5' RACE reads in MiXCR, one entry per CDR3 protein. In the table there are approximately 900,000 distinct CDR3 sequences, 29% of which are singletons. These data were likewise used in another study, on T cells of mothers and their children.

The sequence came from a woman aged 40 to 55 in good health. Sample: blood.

CDR3 sequence: CASSQIRGETQYF. As DNA, the CDR3 is TGCGCCAGCAGCCAAATTAGGGGGGAGACCCAGTACTTC. This chain joins TRBV4-1 and TRBJ2-5, with D possibly being TRBD1 (6 bases). This CDR3 comprises 13 residues. Germline CDR1 reads MGHRA; CDR2 reads YSYEKL. Trimming shortened V by 2 bases and J by 5 bases, and 9 bases separated the two germline ends.